Detailed here is one T cell receptor beta chain. Its antigen is undetermined. Germline CDR1 reads SEHNR; CDR2 reads FQNEAQ (reference sequence). V was clipped by 5 bases and J by 5 bases; unmatched bases: 8. The length of the CDR3 is 15 residues. Some clones are missing from TCRdb's copy, which holds only in-frame ones; the method was immunoSEQ multiplex PCR. Here the sample spans tens of thousands of clones, 88% being singletons. This sample was taken from a study of identifying expanded T cells in peripheral blood. Whole-study results and caveats: Clone count variance between roughly two-week samples rose with total template count.

Collection occurred without any documented infections or immune events in donors. The sample taken for sequencing was blood. V is TRBV7-9 and J is TRBJ2-1; 8 bases fit TRBD1. This sequence originates from a person aged 18-69 years in good health. In nucleotides, the CDR3 is TGTGCCAGCAGCCCTGGACAGGGTTGGGACAATGAGCAGTTCTTC. Amino acid sequence: CASSPGQGWDNEQFF.